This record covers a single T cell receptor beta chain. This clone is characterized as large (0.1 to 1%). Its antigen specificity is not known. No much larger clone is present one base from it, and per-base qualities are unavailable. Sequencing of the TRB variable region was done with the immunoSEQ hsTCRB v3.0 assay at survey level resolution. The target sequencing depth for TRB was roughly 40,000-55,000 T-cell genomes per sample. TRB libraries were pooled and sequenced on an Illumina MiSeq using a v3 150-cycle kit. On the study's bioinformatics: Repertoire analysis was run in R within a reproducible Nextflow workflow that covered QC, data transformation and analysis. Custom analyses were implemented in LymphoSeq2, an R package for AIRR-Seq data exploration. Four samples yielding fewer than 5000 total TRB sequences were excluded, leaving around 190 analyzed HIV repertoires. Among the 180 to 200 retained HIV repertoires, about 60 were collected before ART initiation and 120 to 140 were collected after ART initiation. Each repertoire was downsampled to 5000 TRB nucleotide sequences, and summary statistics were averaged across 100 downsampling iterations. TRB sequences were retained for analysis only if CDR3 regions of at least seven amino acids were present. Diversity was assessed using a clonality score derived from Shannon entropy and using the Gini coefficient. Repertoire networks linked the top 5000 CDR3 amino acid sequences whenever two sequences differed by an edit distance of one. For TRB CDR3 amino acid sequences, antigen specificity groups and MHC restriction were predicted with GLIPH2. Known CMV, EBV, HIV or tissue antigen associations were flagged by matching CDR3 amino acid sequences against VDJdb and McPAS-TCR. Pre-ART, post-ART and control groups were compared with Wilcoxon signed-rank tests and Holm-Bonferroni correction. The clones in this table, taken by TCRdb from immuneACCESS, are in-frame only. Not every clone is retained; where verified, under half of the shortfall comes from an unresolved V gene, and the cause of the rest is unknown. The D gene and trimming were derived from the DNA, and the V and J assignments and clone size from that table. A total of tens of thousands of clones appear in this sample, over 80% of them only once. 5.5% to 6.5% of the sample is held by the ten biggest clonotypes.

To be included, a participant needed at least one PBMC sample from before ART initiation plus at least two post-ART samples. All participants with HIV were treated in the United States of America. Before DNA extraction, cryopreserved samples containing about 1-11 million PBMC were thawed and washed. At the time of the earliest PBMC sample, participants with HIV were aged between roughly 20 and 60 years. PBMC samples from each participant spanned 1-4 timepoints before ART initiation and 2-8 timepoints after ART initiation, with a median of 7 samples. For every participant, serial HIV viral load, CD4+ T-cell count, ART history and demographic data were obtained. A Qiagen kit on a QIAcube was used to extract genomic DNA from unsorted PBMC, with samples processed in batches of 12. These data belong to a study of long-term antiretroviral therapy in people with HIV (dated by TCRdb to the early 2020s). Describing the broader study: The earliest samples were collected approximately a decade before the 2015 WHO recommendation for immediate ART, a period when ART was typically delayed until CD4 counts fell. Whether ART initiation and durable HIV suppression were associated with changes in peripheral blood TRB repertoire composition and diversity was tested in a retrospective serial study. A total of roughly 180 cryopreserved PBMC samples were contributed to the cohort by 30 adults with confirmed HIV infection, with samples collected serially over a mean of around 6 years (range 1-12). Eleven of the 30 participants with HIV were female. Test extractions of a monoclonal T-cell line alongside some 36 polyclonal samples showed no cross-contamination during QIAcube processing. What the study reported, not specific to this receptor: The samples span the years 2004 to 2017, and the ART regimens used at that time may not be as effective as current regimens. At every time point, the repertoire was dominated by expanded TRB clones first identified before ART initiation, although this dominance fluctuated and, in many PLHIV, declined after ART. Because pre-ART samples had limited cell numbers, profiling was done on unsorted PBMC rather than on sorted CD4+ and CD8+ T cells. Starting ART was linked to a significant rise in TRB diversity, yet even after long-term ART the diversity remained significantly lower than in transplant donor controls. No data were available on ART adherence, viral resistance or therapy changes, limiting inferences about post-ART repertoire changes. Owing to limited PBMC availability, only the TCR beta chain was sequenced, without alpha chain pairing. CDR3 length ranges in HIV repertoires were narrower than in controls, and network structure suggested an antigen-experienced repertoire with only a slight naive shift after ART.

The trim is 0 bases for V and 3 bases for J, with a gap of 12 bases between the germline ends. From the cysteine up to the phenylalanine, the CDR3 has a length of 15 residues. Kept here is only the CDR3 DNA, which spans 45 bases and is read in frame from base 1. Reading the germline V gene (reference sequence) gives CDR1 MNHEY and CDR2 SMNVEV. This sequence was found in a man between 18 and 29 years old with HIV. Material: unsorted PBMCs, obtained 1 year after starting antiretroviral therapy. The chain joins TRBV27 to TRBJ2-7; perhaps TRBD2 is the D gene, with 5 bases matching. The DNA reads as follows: TGTGCCAGCAGTTTATCATTCGCAGCGGACTACGAGCAGTACTTC. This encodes CASSLSFAADYEQYF.